These T cell receptor beta chains were read from a single sample in a study of T cell responses to AZD1222 COVID-19 vaccine. Libraries were prepared by immunoSEQ multiplex PCR; TCRdb keeps only in-frame clonotypes and omits some of them. The profile shows more than 150,000 clones, approximately 91% of them singletons. The source material was peripheral blood, sampled 28 days after the second AZD1222 dose. Receptors were obtained from an adult who received the AZD1222 COVID-19 vaccine. CDR3s include the opening cysteine and the closing phenylalanine or tryptophan. The order of the fields is V gene, D gene, clone size, J gene, CDR3 protein, CDR3 DNA. The D gene is left open where the match is weak. A clone size is listed for some rows: how often the clone was seen (once, few, many), or a class if it is expanded.

v_gene: TRBV30
d_gene: NA
abundance: NA
j_gene: TRBJ1-1
CDR3aa: CAWRPTGNTEAFF
CDR3nt: TGTGCCTGGAGGCCCACAGGGAACACTGAAGCTTTCTTT

v_gene: TRBV5-5
d_gene: NA
abundance: NA
j_gene: TRBJ2-6
CDR3aa: CASSKSGSSPVLTF
CDR3nt: TGTGCCAGCAGCAAATCCGGGTCCTCGCCCGTCCTGACTTTC

v_gene: TRBV19
d_gene: TRBD1
abundance: NA
j_gene: TRBJ1-3
CDR3aa: CASSIFPDRGAGNTIYF
CDR3nt: TGTGCCAGTAGTATCTTCCCGGACAGGGGTGCTGGAAACACCATATATTTT

v_gene: TRBV7-9
d_gene: TRBD1
abundance: NA
j_gene: TRBJ2-7
CDR3aa: CASSFGDRVYEQYF
CDR3nt: TGTGCCAGCAGCTTCGGGGACAGGGTTTACGAGCAGTACTTC

v_gene: TRBV7-2
d_gene: TRBD1
abundance: NA
j_gene: TRBJ1-2
CDR3aa: CASSWTGNYGYTF
CDR3nt: TGTGCCAGCAGCTGGACAGGGAACTATGGCTACACCTTC

v_gene: TRBV10-3
d_gene: NA
abundance: NA
j_gene: TRBJ1-2
CDR3aa: CAISEDSGGGYTF
CDR3nt: TGTGCCATCAGTGAGGACAGCGGCGGTGGCTACACCTTC

v_gene: TRBV5-6
d_gene: NA
abundance: NA
j_gene: TRBJ1-3
CDR3aa: CASSSRVFSGNTIYF
CDR3nt: TGTGCCAGCAGCTCGCGGGTGTTCTCTGGAAACACCATATATTTT

v_gene: TRBV11-3
d_gene: NA
abundance: NA
j_gene: TRBJ1-2
CDR3aa: CASSSGGGYTF
CDR3nt: TGTGCCAGCAGCTCCGGGGGCGGCTACACCTTC

v_gene: TRBV28
d_gene: NA
abundance: NA
j_gene: TRBJ2-7
CDR3aa: CASSLTSYEQYF
CDR3nt: TGTGCCAGCAGTTTGACATCCTACGAGCAGTACTTC

v_gene: TRBV28
d_gene: NA
abundance: NA
j_gene: TRBJ2-1
CDR3aa: CASSPNTFAYNEQFF
CDR3nt: TGTGCCAGCAGCCCGAACACCTTTGCATACAATGAGCAGTTCTTC

v_gene: TRBV15
d_gene: TRBD1
abundance: once
j_gene: TRBJ2-3
CDR3aa: CATSEYNRDRGTDTQYF
CDR3nt: TGTGCCACCAGCGAGTACAACCGGGACAGGGGCACAGATACGCAGTATTTT

v_gene: TRBV28
d_gene: NA
abundance: once
j_gene: TRBJ2-7
CDR3aa: CASSLRRDPEQYF
CDR3nt: TGTGCCAGCAGTTTGAGGCGGGACCCCGAGCAGTACTTC

v_gene: TRBV27
d_gene: NA
abundance: NA
j_gene: TRBJ1-1
CDR3aa: CASSLSTNTEAFF
CDR3nt: TGTGCCAGCAGTTTATCAACGAACACTGAAGCTTTCTTT

v_gene: TRBV6-5
d_gene: NA
abundance: once
j_gene: TRBJ1-1
CDR3aa: CASSYRDTEAFF
CDR3nt: TGTGCCAGCAGTTACAGGGACACTGAAGCTTTCTTT

v_gene: TRBV11-3
d_gene: NA
abundance: NA
j_gene: TRBJ2-7
CDR3aa: CASSLRTVGGRIYEQYF
CDR3nt: TGTGCCAGCAGCTTAAGGACAGTAGGCGGGAGAATCTACGAGCAGTACTTC

v_gene: TRBV24-1
d_gene: NA
abundance: NA
j_gene: TRBJ2-3
CDR3aa: CATRGRSSTDTQYF
CDR3nt: TGTGCCACCAGGGGGAGATCTAGCACAGATACGCAGTATTTT

v_gene: TRBV30
d_gene: NA
abundance: NA
j_gene: TRBJ1-3
CDR3aa: CAWSGRPYLRNTIYF
CDR3nt: TGTGCCTGGAGTGGTAGGCCGTACCTGAGGAACACCATATATTTT

v_gene: TRBV7-2
d_gene: TRBD2
abundance: NA
j_gene: TRBJ2-7
CDR3aa: CASSLFVLAGFNEQYF
CDR3nt: TGTGCCAGCAGCTTATTCGTTCTAGCGGGATTCAACGAGCAGTACTTC

v_gene: TRBV11-3
d_gene: NA
abundance: NA
j_gene: TRBJ1-4
CDR3aa: CASSFPTAANNEKLFF
CDR3nt: TGTGCCAGCAGCTTCCCAACGGCGGCTAATAATGAAAAACTGTTTTTT

v_gene: TRBV11-2
d_gene: NA
abundance: once
j_gene: TRBJ2-7
CDR3aa: CASSLARGGEQYF
CDR3nt: TGTGCCAGCAGCTTGGCCAGGGGTGGAGAGCAGTACTTC

v_gene: TRBV19
d_gene: TRBD2
abundance: once
j_gene: TRBJ2-7
CDR3aa: CAAGLAGGEQYF
CDR3nt: TGTGCCGCGGGACTAGCGGGAGGCGAGCAGTACTTC

v_gene: TRBV6-6
d_gene: NA
abundance: NA
j_gene: TRBJ1-1
CDR3aa: CASSLPGGRVGEAFF
CDR3nt: TGTGCCAGCAGTCTCCCCGGGGGGAGGGTTGGTGAAGCTTTCTTT

v_gene: TRBV19
d_gene: NA
abundance: NA
j_gene: TRBJ2-5
CDR3aa: CASSMRVTETQYF
CDR3nt: TGTGCCAGTAGTATGCGCGTTACGGAGACCCAGTACTTC